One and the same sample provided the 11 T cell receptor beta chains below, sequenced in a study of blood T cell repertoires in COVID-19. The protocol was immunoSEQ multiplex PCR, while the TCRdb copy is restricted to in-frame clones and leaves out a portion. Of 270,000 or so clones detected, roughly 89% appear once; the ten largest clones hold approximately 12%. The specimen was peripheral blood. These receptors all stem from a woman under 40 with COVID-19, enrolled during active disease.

CDR3 region: CASSVELAGGPGEQYF. Written as DNA, the CDR3 is TGTGCCAGCAGCGTAGAGTTAGCGGGGGGGCCGGGCGAGCAGTACTTC. The chain joins TRBV9 to TRBJ2-7; TRBD2 agrees at 11 bases. The CDR3 totals 16 residues. Germline V gene data show CDR1 as SGDLS and CDR2 as YYNGEE. V shed 0 bases and J 6 bases; nucleotides not matched to a gene: 8.

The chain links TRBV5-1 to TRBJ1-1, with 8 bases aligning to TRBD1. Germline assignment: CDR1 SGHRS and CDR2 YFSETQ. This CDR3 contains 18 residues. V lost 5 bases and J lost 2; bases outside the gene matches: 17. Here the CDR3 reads CASRPSRGQETTNTEAFF. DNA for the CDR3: TGCGCCAGCAGGCCAAGCAGGGGGCAGGAGACCACTAACACTGAAGCTTTCTTT.

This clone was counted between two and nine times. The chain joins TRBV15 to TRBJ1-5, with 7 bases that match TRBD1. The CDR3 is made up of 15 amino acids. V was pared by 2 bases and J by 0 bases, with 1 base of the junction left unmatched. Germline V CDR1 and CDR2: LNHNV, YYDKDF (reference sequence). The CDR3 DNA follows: TGTGCCACCAGCAGACGGACAGGTAGCAATCAGCCCCAGCATTTT. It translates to CATSRRTGSNQPQHF.

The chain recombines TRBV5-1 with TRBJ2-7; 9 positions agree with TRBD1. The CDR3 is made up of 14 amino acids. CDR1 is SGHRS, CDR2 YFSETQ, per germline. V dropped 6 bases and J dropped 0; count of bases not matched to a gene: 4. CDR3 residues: CASTQGAASYEQYF. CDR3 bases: TGCGCCAGCACACAGGGGGCCGCCTCCTACGAGCAGTACTTC.

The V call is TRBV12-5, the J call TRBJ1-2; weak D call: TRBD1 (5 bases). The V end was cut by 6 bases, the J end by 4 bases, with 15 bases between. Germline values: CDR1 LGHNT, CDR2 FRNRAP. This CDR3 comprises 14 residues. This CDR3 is CASGAGGAIYGYTF. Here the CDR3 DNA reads TGTGCTAGTGGGGCGGGCGGGGCTATCTATGGCTACACCTTC.

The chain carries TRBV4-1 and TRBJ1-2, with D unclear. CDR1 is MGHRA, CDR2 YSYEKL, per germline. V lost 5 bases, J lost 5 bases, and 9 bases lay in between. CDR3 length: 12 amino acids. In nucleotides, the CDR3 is TGCGCCAGCAGCTGGAGTTATTATGGCTACACCTTC. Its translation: CASSWSYYGYTF.

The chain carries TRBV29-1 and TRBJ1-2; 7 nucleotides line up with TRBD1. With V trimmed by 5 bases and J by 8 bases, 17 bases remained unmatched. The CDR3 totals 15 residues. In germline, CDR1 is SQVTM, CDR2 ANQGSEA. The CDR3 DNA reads TGCAGCGTTTCCCCTCACCTTCGACAGGGCGAAGGCTACACCTTC. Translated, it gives CSVSPHLRQGEGYTF.

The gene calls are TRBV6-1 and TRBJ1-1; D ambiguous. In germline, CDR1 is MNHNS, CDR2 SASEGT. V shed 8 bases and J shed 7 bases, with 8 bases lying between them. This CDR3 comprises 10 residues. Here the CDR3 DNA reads TGTGCCAGCGTCGGGGTTGAAGCTTTCTTT. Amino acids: CASVGVEAFF.

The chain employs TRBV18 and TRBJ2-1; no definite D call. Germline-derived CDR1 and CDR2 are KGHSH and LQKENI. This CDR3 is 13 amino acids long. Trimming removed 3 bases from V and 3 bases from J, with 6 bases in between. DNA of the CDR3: TGTGCCAGCTCACCTCTCAGCTACAATGAGCAGTTCTTC. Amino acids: CASSPLSYNEQFF.

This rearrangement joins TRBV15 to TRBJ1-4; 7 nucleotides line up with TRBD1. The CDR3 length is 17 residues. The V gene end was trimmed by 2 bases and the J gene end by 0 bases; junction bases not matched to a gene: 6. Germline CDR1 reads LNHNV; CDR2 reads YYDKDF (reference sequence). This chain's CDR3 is CATSRPRTGSTNEKLFF. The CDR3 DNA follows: TGTGCCACCAGCAGACCCCGGACAGGATCAACTAATGAAAAACTGTTTTTT.

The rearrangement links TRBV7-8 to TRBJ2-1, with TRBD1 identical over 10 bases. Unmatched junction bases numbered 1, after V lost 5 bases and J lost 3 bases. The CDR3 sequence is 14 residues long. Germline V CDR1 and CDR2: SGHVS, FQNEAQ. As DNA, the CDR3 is TGTGCCAGCAGCGGACAGGGGGGCTACAATGAGCAGTTCTTC. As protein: CASSGQGGYNEQFF.